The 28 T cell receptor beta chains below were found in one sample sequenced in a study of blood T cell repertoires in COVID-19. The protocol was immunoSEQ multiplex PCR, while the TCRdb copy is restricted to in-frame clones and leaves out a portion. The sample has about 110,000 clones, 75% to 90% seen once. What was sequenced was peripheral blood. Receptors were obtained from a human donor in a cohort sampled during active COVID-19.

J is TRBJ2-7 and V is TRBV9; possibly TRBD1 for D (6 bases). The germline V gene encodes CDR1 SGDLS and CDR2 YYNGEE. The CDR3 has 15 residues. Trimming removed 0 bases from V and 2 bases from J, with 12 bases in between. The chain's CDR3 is CASSVGQADPYEQYF. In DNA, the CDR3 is TGTGCCAGCAGCGTAGGACAGGCCGACCCCTACGAGCAGTACTTC.

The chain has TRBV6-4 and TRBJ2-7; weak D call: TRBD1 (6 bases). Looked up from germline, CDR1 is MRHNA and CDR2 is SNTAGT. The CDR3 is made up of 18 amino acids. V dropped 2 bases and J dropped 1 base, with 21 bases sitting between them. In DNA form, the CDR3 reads TGTGCCAGCAGTGACCGCCCCCTACAGGGTATAGGATCCTACGAGCAGTACTTC. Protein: CASSDRPLQGIGSYEQYF.

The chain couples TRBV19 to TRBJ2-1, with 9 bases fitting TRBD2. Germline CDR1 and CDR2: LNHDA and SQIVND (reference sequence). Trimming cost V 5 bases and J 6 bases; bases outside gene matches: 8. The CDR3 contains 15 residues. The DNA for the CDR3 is TGTGCCAGTAGTCAATTAGCGGGGGCAATCAATGAGCAGTTCTTC. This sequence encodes CASSQLAGAINEQFF. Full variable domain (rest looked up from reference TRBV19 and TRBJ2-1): DGGITQSPKYLFRKEGQNVTLSCEQNLNHDAMYWYRQDPGQGLRLIYYSQIVNDFQKGDIAEGYSVSREKKESFPLTVTSAQKNPTAFYLCASSQLAGAINEQFFGPGTRLTVL.

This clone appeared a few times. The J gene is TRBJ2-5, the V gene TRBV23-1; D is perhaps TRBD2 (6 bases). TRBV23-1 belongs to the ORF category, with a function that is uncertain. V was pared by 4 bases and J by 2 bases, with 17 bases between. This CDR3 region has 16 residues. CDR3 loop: CASSPLGRGGQETQYF. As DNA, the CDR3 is TGCGCCAGCAGTCCCCTGGGTCGTGGGGGGCAAGAGACCCAGTACTTC.

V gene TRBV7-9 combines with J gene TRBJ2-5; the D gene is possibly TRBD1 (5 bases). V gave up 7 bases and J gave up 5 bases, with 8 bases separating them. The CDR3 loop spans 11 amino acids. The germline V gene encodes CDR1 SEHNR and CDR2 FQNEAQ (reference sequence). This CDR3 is CASTNRETQYF. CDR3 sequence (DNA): TGTGCCAGCACCAACAGGGAGACCCAGTACTTC.

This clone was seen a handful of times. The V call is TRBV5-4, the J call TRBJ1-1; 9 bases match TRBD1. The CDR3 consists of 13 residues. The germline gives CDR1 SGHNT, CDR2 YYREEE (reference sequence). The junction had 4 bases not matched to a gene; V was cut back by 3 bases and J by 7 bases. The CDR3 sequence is CASSSPGQGEAFF. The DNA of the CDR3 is TGTGCCAGCAGCTCCCCGGGACAGGGTGAAGCTTTCTTT.

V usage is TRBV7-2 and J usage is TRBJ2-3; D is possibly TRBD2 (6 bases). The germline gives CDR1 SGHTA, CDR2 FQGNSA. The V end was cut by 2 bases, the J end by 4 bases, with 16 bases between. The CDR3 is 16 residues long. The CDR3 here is CASSLRAAGSADTQYF. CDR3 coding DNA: TGTGCCAGCAGCTTAAGAGCGGCGGGAAGTGCAGATACGCAGTATTTT.

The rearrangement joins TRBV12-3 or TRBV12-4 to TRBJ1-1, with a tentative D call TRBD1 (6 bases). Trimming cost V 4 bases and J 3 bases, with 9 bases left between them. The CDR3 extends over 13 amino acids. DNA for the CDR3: TGTGCCAGCAGTTACAGGGTCGACACTGAAGCTTTCTTT. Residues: CASSYRVDTEAFF.

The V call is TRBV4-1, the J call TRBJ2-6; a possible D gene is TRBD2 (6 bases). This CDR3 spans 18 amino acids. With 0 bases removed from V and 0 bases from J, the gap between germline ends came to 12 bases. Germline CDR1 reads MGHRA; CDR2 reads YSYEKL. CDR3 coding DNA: TGCGCCAGCAGCCAAGATCCCGGGGACTCCTCTGGGGCCAACGTCCTGACTTTC. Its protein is CASSQDPGDSSGANVLTF.

The CDR3 coding sequence is TGTGCCAGCAGCTCCTTAGGGGGCCAAGAGACCCAGTACTTC. Residues: CASSSLGGQETQYF. This sequence joins TRBV11-2 and TRBJ2-5; perhaps TRBD1 as D (6 bases). The length of the CDR3 is 14 residues. The germline gives CDR1 SGHAT, CDR2 FQNNGV. Trimming stripped 4 bases from V and 1 base from J, with 10 bases between.

The CDR3 loop reads CASSRTTGGAGGYNEQFF. DNA for the CDR3: TGTGCCAGCAGTAGGACTACAGGGGGCGCGGGTGGGTACAATGAGCAGTTCTTC. The chain uses TRBV28 and TRBJ2-1, with 9 nucleotides matching TRBD1. The CDR3 is made up of 18 amino acids. Germline V gives CDR1 MDHEN, CDR2 SYDVKM. Unmatched junction bases numbered 15, after V lost 5 bases and J lost 4 bases.

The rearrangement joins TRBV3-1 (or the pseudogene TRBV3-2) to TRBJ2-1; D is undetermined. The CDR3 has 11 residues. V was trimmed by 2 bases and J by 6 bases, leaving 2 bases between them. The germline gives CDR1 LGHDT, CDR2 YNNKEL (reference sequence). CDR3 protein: CASSQRNEQFF. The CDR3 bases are TGTGCCAGCAGCCAACGCAATGAGCAGTTCTTC.

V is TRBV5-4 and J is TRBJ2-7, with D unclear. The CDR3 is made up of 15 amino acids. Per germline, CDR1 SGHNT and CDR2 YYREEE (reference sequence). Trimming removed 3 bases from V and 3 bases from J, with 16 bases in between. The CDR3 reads CASSSDGGNIYEQYF. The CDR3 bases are TGTGCCAGCAGCTCGGATGGCGGAAATATCTACGAGCAGTACTTC.

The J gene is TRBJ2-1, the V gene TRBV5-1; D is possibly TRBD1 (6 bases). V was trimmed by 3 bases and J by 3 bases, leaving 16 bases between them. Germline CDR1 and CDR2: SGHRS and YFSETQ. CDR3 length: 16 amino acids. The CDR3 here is CASSSRAGADYNEQFF. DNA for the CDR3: TGCGCCAGCAGCTCTCGGGCAGGGGCCGACTACAATGAGCAGTTCTTC.

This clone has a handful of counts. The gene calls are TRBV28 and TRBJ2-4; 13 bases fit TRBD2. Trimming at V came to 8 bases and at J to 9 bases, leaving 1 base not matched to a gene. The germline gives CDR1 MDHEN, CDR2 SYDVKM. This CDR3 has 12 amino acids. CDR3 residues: CASGTSGAIQYF. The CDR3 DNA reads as TGTGCCAGCGGGACTAGCGGGGCCATTCAGTACTTC.

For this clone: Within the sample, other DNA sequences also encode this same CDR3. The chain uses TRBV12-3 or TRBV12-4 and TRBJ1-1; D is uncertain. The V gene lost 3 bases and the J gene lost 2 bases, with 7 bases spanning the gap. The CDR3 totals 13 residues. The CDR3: CASSFSGNTEAFF. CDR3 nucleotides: TGTGCCAGCAGTTTCTCAGGTAACACTGAAGCTTTCTTT.

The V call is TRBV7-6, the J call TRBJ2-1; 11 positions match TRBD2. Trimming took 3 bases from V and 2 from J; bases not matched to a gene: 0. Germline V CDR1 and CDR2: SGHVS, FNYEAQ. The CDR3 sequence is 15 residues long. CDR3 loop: CASSFSGGAYNEQFF. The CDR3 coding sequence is TGTGCCAGCAGCTTTAGCGGGGGGGCCTACAATGAGCAGTTCTTC.

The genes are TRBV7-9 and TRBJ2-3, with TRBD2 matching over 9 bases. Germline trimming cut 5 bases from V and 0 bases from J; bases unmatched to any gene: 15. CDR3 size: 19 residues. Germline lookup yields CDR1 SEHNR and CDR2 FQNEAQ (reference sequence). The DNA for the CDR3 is TGTGCCAGCAGCACCGGAGGAAGCGGGGGGACCTATAGCACAGATACGCAGTATTTT. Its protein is CASSTGGSGGTYSTDTQYF.

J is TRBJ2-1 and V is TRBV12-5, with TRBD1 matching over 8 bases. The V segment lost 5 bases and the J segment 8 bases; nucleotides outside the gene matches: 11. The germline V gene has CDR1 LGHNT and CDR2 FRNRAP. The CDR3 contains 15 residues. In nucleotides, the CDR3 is TGTGCTAGTGGTCCCGGGACAGGTTGGGGGGATGAGCAGTTCTTC. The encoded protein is CASGPGTGWGDEQFF.

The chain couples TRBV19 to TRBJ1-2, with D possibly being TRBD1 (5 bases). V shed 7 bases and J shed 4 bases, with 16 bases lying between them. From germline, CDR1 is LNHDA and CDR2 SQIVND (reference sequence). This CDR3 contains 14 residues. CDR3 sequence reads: CASIDRRISYGYTF. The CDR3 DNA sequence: TGTGCCAGTATCGACAGACGGATCTCCTATGGCTACACCTTC.

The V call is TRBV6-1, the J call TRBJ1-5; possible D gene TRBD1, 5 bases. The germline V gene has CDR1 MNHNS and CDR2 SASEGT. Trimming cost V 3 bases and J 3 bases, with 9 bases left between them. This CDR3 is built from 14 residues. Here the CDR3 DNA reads TGTGCCAGCAGTGACAGGGTACTCAATCAGCCCCAGCATTTT. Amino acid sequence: CASSDRVLNQPQHF.

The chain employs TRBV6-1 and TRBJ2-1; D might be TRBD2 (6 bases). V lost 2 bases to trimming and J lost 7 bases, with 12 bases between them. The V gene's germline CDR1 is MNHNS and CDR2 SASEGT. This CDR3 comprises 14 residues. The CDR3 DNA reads TGTGCCAGCAGTGAATTGGGGGGAATAAATGAGCAGTTCTTC. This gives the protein CASSELGGINEQFF.

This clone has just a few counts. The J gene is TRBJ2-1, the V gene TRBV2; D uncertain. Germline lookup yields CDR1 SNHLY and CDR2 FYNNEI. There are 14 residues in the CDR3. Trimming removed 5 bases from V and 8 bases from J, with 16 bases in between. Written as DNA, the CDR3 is TGTGCCAGCAGTTCCACCCCTGCGGCAGATGAGCAGTTCTTC. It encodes CASSSTPAADEQFF. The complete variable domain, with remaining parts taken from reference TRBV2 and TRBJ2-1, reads EPEVTQTPSHQVTQMGQEVILRCVPISNHLYFYWYRQILGQKVEFLVSFYNNEISEKSEIFDDQFSVERPDGSNFTLKIRSTKLEDSAMYFCASSSTPAADEQFFGPGTRLTVL.

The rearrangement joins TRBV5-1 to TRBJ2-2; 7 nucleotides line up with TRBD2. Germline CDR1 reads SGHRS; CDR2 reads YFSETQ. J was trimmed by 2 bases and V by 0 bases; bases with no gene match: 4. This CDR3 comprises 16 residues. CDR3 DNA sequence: TGCGCCAGCAGCTTGGAGGCTAGCGGTAACACCGGGGAGCTGTTTTTT. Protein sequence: CASSLEASGNTGELFF.

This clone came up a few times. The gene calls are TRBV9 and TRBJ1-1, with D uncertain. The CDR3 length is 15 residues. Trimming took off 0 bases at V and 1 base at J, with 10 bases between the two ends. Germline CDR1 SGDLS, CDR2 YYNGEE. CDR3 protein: CASSVGELPNTEAFF. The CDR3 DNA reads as TGTGCCAGCAGCGTAGGAGAGTTACCGAACACTGAAGCTTTCTTT.

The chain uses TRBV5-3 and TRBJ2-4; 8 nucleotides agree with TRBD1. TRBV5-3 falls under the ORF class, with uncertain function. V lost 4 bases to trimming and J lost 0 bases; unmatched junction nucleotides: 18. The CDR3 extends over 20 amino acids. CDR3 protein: CARSLDWDRTLLLAKNIQYF. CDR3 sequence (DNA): TGTGCCAGAAGCCTCGACTGGGACAGGACACTACTTCTAGCCAAAAACATTCAGTACTTC.

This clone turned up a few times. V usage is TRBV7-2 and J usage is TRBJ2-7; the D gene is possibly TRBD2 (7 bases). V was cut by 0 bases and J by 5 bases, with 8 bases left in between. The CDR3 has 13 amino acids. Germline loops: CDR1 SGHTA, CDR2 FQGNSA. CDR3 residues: CASSLAGGHEQYF. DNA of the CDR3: TGTGCCAGCAGCTTAGCGGGGGGGCACGAGCAGTACTTC. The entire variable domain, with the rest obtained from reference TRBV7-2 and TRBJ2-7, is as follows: GAGVSQSPSNKVTEKGKDVELRCDPISGHTALYWYRQSLGQGLEFLIYFQGNSAPDKSGLPSDRFSAERTGGSVSTLTIQRTQQEDSAVYLCASSLAGGHEQYFGPGTRLTVT.

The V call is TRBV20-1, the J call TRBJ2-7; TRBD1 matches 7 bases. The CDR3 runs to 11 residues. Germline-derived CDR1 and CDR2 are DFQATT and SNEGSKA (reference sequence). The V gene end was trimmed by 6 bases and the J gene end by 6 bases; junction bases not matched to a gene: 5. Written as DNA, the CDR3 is TGCAGTGCCAAGACAGGGTTCGAGCAGTACTTC. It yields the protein CSAKTGFEQYF.